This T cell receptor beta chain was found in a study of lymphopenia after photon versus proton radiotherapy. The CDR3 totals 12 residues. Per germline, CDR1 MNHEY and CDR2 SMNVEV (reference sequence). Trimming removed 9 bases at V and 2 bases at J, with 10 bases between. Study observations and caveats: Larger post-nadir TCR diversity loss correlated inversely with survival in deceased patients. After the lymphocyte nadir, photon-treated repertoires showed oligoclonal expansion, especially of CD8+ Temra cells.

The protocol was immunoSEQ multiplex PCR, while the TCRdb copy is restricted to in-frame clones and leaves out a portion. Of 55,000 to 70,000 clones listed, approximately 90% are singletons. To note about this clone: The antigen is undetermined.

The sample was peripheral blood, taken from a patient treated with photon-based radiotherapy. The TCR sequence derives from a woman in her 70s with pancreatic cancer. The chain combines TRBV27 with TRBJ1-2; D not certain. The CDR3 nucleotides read TGTGCCAGTCGGGCGACGAACTATGGCTACACCTTC. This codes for CASRATNYGYTF.